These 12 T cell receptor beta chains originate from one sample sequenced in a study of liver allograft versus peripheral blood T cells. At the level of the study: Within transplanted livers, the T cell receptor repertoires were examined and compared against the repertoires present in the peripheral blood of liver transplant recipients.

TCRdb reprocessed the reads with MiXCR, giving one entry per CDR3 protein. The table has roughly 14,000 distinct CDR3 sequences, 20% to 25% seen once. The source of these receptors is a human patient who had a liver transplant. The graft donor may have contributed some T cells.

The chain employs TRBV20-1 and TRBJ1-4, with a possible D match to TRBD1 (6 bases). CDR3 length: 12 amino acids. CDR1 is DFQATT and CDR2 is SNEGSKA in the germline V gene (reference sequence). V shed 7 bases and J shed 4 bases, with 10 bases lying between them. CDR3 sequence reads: CSVGGGNEKLFF. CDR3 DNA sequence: TGCAGTGTAGGGGGTGGTAATGAAAAACTGTTTTTT.

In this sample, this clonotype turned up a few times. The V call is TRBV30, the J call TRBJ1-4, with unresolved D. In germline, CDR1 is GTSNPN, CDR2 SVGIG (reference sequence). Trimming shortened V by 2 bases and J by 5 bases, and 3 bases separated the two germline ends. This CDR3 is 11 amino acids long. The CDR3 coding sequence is TGTGCCTGGAGTATGAATGAAAAACTGTTTTTT. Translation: CAWSMNEKLFF.

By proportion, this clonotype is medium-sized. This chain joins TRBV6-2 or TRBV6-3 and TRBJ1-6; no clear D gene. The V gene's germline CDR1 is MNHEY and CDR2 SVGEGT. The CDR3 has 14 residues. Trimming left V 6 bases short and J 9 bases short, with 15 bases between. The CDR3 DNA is TGTGCCAGCAGCCCCATTACAGTTCGTTCACCCCTCCACTTT. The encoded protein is CASSPITVRSPLHF.

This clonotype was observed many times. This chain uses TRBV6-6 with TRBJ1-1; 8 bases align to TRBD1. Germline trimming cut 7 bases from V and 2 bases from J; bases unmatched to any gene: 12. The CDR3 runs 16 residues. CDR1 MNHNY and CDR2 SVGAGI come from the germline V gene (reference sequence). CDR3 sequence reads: CASKWDRTLINTEAFF. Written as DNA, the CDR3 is TGTGCCAGCAAATGGGACAGGACCCTAATTAACACTGAAGCTTTCTTT.

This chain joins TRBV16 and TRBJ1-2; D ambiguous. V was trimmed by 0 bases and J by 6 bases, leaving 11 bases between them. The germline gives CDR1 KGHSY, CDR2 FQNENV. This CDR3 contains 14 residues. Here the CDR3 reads CASSQSGNIHGYTF. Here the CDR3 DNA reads TGTGCCAGCAGCCAATCAGGAAACATACATGGCTACACCTTC.

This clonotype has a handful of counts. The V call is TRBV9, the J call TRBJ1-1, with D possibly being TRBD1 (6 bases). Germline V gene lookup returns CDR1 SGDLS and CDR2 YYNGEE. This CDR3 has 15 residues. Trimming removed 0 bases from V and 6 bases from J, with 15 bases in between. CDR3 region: CASSVGTGAPAEAFF. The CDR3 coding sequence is TGTGCCAGCAGCGTAGGTACGGGGGCGCCGGCTGAAGCTTTCTTT.

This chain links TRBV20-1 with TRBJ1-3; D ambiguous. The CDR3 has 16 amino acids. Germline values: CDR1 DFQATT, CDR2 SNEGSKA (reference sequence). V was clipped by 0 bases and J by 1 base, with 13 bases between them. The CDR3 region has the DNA TGCAGTGCTAGAGATAGCAGCCCGAGGTCTGGAAACACCATATATTTT. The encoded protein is CSARDSSPRSGNTIYF.

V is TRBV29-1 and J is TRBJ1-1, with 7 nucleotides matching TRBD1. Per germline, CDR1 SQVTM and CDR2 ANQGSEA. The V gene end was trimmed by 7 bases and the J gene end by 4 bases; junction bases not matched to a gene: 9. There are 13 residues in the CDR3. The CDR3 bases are TGCAGCGGCTTCCGGCACAGGGGCACTGAAGCTTTCTTT. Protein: CSGFRHRGTEAFF.

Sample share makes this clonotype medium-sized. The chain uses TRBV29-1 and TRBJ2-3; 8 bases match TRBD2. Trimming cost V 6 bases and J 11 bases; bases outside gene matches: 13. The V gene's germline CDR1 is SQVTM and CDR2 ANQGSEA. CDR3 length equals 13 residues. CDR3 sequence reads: CSVVGHSGAGQYF. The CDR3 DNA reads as TGCAGCGTGGTAGGGCATAGCGGGGCAGGGCAGTATTTT.

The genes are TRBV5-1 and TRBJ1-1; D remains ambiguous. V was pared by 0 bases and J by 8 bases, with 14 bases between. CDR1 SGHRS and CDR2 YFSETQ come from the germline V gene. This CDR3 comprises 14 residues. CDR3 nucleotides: TGCGCCAGCAGCTTGGGGCCCTCTGACGGGGAAGCTTTCTTT. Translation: CASSLGPSDGEAFF. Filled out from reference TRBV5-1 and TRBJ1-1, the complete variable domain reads KAGVTQTPRYLIKTRGQQVTLSCSPISGHRSVSWYQQTPGQGLQFLFEYFSETQRNKGNFPGRFSGRQFSNSRSEMNVSTLELGDSALYLCASSLGPSDGEAFFGQGTRLTVV.

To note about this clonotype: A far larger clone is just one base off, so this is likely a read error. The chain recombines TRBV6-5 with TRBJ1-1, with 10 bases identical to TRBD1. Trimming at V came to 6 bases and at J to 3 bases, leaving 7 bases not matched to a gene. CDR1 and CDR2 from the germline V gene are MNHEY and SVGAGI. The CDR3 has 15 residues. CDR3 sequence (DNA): TGTGCCAGCAGGGGACAGGGGAATAGGGACACTGAAGCTTTCTTT. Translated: CASRGQGNRDTEAFF.

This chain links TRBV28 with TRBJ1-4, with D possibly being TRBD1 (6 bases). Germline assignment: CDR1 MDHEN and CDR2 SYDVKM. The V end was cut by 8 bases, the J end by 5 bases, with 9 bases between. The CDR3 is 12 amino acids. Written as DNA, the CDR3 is TGTGCCAGCGGGGGCGTAAATGAAAAACTGTTTTTT. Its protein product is CASGGVNEKLFF.